What follows are 13 T cell receptor beta chains derived from one specimen sequenced in a study of T cells in Graves' hyperthyroidism and ophthalmopathy. Researchers took RNA transcripts and amplified the TCR beta CDR3 regions from them. The HTBI primer set served for first-round RT-PCR of the TCR CDR3. One entry per CDR3 protein results from TCRdb running MiXCR on the multiplex PCR reads. The data contain 280,000 or so distinct CDR3 sequences, approximately 26% of them singletons. Sequenced: blood. The receptors stem from a middle-aged man with Graves' hyperthyroidism that later progressed to Graves' ophthalmopathy.

This clonotype was counted many times. The CDR3 reads CASSVGAGLGQPQHF. CDR3 DNA: TGTGCCAGCAGCGTAGGAGCTGGTTTAGGGCAGCCCCAGCATTTT. The chain has TRBV9 and TRBJ1-5; D ambiguous. The CDR3 totals 15 residues. Per the germline V gene, CDR1 is SGDLS and CDR2 is YYNGEE. Deletions cut 0 bases from V and 7 bases from J, with 14 bases between.

This clonotype was counted many times. The rearrangement joins TRBV29-1 to TRBJ1-1, with unresolved D. The V gene's germline CDR1 is SQVTM and CDR2 ANQGSEA. The CDR3 runs 13 residues. Trimming removed 7 bases from V and 4 bases from J, with 16 bases in between. The CDR3: CSAHPPVGTEAFF. In nucleotides, the CDR3 is TGCAGCGCCCATCCCCCGGTGGGCACTGAAGCTTTCTTT.

This clonotype was counted ten times or more. The V call is TRBV6-1, the J call TRBJ1-1; D might be TRBD1 (5 bases). The V end lost 5 bases, the J end lost 4 bases, and 20 bases lay between the germline ends. The CDR3 is made up of 16 amino acids. CDR1 is MNHNS and CDR2 is SASEGT in the germline V gene. CDR3 sequence reads: CASSQDRGQGTTEAFF. The CDR3 region has the DNA TGTGCCAGCAGTCAAGACCGAGGGCAGGGTACCACTGAAGCTTTCTTT.

V and J are TRBV19 and TRBJ2-2; 8 bases agree with TRBD2. J lost 6 bases, V lost 2 bases, and 8 bases had no gene match. Germline CDR1 LNHDA, CDR2 SQIVND (reference sequence). The CDR3 spans 16 residues. The CDR3 reads CASSIPSGHEAGELFF. In DNA, the CDR3 is TGTGCCAGTAGTATACCTAGCGGGCATGAGGCCGGGGAGCTGTTTTTT.

This clonotype was found many times. CDR3 sequence: CSARDQVNYGYTF. The CDR3 nucleotides read TGCAGTGCTAGAGATCAGGTTAACTATGGCTACACCTTC. V is TRBV20-1 and J is TRBJ1-2; no clear D. V lost 0 bases, J lost 1 base, and 6 bases lay in between. CDR3 length: 13 residues. Germline CDR1 is DFQATT and CDR2 is SNEGSKA (reference sequence).

This clonotype was observed many times. CDR3 coding DNA: TGTGCCAGCAGTTCCCCGCCGGGACAGCCACAAGAGACCCAGTACTTC. This codes for CASSSPPGQPQETQYF. This sequence joins TRBV12-3 or TRBV12-4 and TRBJ2-5; 7 bases line up with TRBD1. CDR3 size: 16 residues. V lost 4 bases, J lost 2 bases, and 10 bases stayed unmatched.

The rearrangement joins TRBV7-3 to TRBJ1-1, with D perhaps TRBD1 (6 bases). The germline gives CDR1 SGHTA, CDR2 FQGTGA. The V gene lost 5 bases and the J gene lost 6 bases, with 16 bases spanning the gap. CDR3 length: 14 residues. The CDR3 nucleotides are TGTGCCAGCAGCCAAACAGGGCTCGACTCTGAAGCTTTCTTT. It yields the protein CASSQTGLDSEAFF. The complete variable domain, with remaining parts taken from reference TRBV7-3 and TRBJ1-1, reads GAGVSQTPSNKVTEKGKYVELRCDPISGHTALYWYRQSLGQGPEFLIYFQGTGAADDSGLPNDRFFAVRPEGSVSTLKIQRTERGDSAVYLCASSQTGLDSEAFFGQGTRLTVV.

The rearrangement uses TRBV5-1 and TRBJ2-7; 9 bases are a match to TRBD1. CDR3 length: 15 residues. After removal of 1 base from V and 6 bases from J, the junction contained 8 bases not matched to a gene. Germline V gene lookup returns CDR1 SGHRS and CDR2 YFSETQ. The CDR3 region is CASSLPPGQGSEQYF. The DNA of the CDR3 is TGCGCCAGCAGCTTGCCCCCGGGACAGGGCTCCGAGCAGTACTTC.

V and J are TRBV27 and TRBJ2-7; D is possibly TRBD2 (7 bases). This CDR3 has 14 amino acids. Germline loops: CDR1 MNHEY, CDR2 SMNVEV (reference sequence). Trimming stripped 5 bases from V and 6 bases from J, with 17 bases between. Here the CDR3 DNA reads TGTGCCAGCAGTCGAGGGGGGGGGGCGGGCGAGCAGTACTTC. This encodes CASSRGGGAGEQYF.

This clonotype was picked up many times. The chain carries TRBV10-1 and TRBJ2-5; no clear D. Trimming cost V 2 bases and J 0 bases, with 7 bases left between them. The CDR3 length is 14 residues. The V gene's germline CDR1 is WNHNN and CDR2 SYGVQD (reference sequence). CDR3 in amino acids: CASSETDHQETQYF. The CDR3 DNA follows: TGCGCCAGCAGTGAGACAGACCACCAAGAGACCCAGTACTTC.

J is TRBJ2-2 and V is TRBV30; D ambiguous. V was trimmed by 2 bases and J by 1 base, leaving 5 bases between them. The CDR3 sequence is 13 residues long. Germline V gene data show CDR1 as GTSNPN and CDR2 as SVGIG (reference sequence). Here the CDR3 reads CAWSMMNTGELFF. Written as DNA, the CDR3 is TGTGCCTGGAGTATGATGAACACCGGGGAGCTGTTTTTT.

The CDR3 loop reads CASALRGALNTEAFF. The CDR3 DNA follows: TGTGCCAGTGCGTTAAGGGGCGCATTGAACACTGAAGCTTTCTTT. V usage is TRBV19 and J usage is TRBJ1-1; the D gene is possibly TRBD1 (5 bases). CDR1 and CDR2 from the germline V gene are LNHDA and SQIVND (reference sequence). The V end was cut by 8 bases, the J end by 0 bases, with 16 bases between. There are 15 residues in the CDR3.

The chain recombines TRBV6-1 with TRBJ1-5; D unclear. The CDR3 sequence is 13 residues long. Germline V gene lookup returns CDR1 MNHNS and CDR2 SASEGT. With 7 bases removed from V and 2 bases from J, the gap between germline ends came to 9 bases. The CDR3 region is CASTPSGNQPQHF. The CDR3 DNA follows: TGTGCCAGCACCCCCTCAGGCAATCAGCCCCAGCATTTT.